These 10 T cell receptor beta chains were sequenced from one sample in a study of cytotoxic CD8 clonotypes in ibrutinib-treated CLL. Sequenced by immunoSEQ multiplex PCR; TCRdb stores in-frame clones only, minus some. The table lists under 150,000 clones, roughly 90% of them singletons. Sample: PBMCs, taken after 12 months of ibrutinib treatment. These receptors came from a human donor with chronic lymphocytic leukemia.

V gene TRBV25-1 combines with J gene TRBJ1-4; 7 nucleotides match TRBD1. Germline values: CDR1 MGHDK, CDR2 SYGVNS. CDR3 length equals 14 residues. V trimming: 8 bases; J trimming: 8 bases; junction bases outside the gene matches: 11. The CDR3 nucleotides are TGTGCCAGCCAGGAGGGGGCGGCTTGGGAAAAACTGTTTTTT. Encoded protein: CASQEGAAWEKLFF.

The rearrangement joins TRBV29-1 to TRBJ2-3; 8 nucleotides align to TRBD2. CDR1 and CDR2 (germline): SQVTM, ANQGSEA. This CDR3 region has 14 residues. Unmatched junction bases numbered 6, after V lost 7 bases and J lost 0 bases. CDR3 DNA sequence: TGCAGCGCCCATAGCGGGATTAGCACAGATACGCAGTATTTT. As protein: CSAHSGISTDTQYF.

This chain links TRBV30 with TRBJ2-1, with a tentative D call TRBD2 (5 bases). Per the germline V gene, CDR1 is GTSNPN and CDR2 is SVGIG (reference sequence). The CDR3 is 12 residues long. The V end lost 1 base, the J end lost 5 bases, and 6 bases lay between the germline ends. The CDR3 region has the DNA TGTGCCTGGAGTGAGGAGGACAATGAGCAGTTCTTC. It translates to CAWSEEDNEQFF.

The V gene is TRBV29-1, the J gene TRBJ1-2, with unresolved D. Germline V gives CDR1 SQVTM, CDR2 ANQGSEA. This CDR3 contains 12 residues. The V and J ends lost 5 bases and 5 bases respectively, with 12 bases between them. The CDR3 loop reads CSVQQHSYGYTF. In nucleotides, the CDR3 is TGCAGCGTTCAACAGCATTCTTATGGCTACACCTTC. The whole variable domain, filled in from reference TRBV29-1 and TRBJ1-2, reads SAVISQKPSRDICQRGTSLTIQCQVDSQVTMMFWYRQQPGQSLTLIATANQGSEATYESGFVIDKFPISRPNLTFSTLTVSNMSPEDSSIYLCSVQQHSYGYTFGSGTRLTVV.

The J gene is TRBJ1-5, the V gene TRBV19, with 8 bases aligning to TRBD1. CDR1 and CDR2 from the germline V gene are LNHDA and SQIVND (reference sequence). The V segment lost 7 bases and the J segment 6 bases; nucleotides outside the gene matches: 5. There are 13 residues in the CDR3. The CDR3 protein is CASTDRAGQPQHF. In nucleotides, the CDR3 is TGTGCCAGTACGGACAGGGCGGGTCAGCCCCAGCATTTT.

The chain employs TRBV29-1 and TRBJ1-5; unclear D gene. Trimming shortened V by 1 base and J by 3 bases, and 13 bases separated the two germline ends. The CDR3 is 15 residues long. Germline values: CDR1 SQVTM, CDR2 ANQGSEA. The CDR3 protein is CSVEVEPGANQPQHF. The CDR3 DNA reads as TGCAGCGTTGAAGTGGAACCTGGTGCCAATCAGCCCCAGCATTTT. The variable domain in full, completed from reference TRBV29-1 and TRBJ1-5, reads SAVISQKPSRDICQRGTSLTIQCQVDSQVTMMFWYRQQPGQSLTLIATANQGSEATYESGFVIDKFPISRPNLTFSTLTVSNMSPEDSSIYLCSVEVEPGANQPQHFGDGTRLSIL.

The J gene is TRBJ2-1, the V gene TRBV28; the D is unclear. The CDR3 length is 13 residues. Between the trimmed V and J ends, which lost 1 base and 7 bases, there was a span of 8 bases. Germline V CDR1 and CDR2: MDHEN, SYDVKM. The CDR3 bases are TGTGCCAGCAGTTTATACAATCAGAATGAGCAGTTCTTC. It yields the protein CASSLYNQNEQFF. The full variable domain, in which reference TRBV28 and TRBJ2-1 provide the parts outside the CDR3, is DVKVTQSSRYLVKRTGEKVFLECVQDMDHENMFWYRQDPGLGLRLIYFSYDVKMKEKGDIPEGYSVSREKKERFSLILESASTNQTSMYLCASSLYNQNEQFFGPGTRLTVL.

This chain connects TRBV28 to TRBJ1-3; the D gene is possibly TRBD1 (6 bases). V lost 2 bases and J lost 0, with 11 bases in between. The CDR3 is 16 residues long. In germline, CDR1 is MDHEN, CDR2 SYDVKM. CDR3 in DNA: TGTGCCAGCAGTTTAGGGGGCAGCGTCTCTGGAAACACCATATATTTT. Protein: CASSLGGSVSGNTIYF. The full variable domain, its missing parts supplied by reference TRBV28 and TRBJ1-3, is DVKVTQSSRYLVKRTGEKVFLECVQDMDHENMFWYRQDPGLGLRLIYFSYDVKMKEKGDIPEGYSVSREKKERFSLILESASTNQTSMYLCASSLGGSVSGNTIYFGEGSWLTVV.

CDR3 loop: CASSRTGAARAGANVLTF. Here the CDR3 DNA reads TGTGCCAGCAGTCGGACAGGGGCCGCCCGGGCTGGGGCCAACGTCCTGACTTTC. The chain recombines TRBV9 with TRBJ2-6; 9 nucleotides match TRBD1. There are 18 residues in the CDR3. The V and J ends lost 5 bases and 2 bases, in that order; junction bases with no gene match: 11. Germline lookup yields CDR1 SGDLS and CDR2 YYNGEE.

CDR3 sequence: CASSPGPGVQFF. DNA of the CDR3: TGTGCCAGTAGTCCCGGCCCAGGGGTACAGTTCTTC. The gene calls are TRBV19 and TRBJ2-1; possible D gene TRBD1, 6 bases. The CDR3 is 12 amino acids. Deletions cut 5 bases from V and 13 bases from J, with 15 bases between. Germline CDR1 is LNHDA and CDR2 is SQIVND (reference sequence).